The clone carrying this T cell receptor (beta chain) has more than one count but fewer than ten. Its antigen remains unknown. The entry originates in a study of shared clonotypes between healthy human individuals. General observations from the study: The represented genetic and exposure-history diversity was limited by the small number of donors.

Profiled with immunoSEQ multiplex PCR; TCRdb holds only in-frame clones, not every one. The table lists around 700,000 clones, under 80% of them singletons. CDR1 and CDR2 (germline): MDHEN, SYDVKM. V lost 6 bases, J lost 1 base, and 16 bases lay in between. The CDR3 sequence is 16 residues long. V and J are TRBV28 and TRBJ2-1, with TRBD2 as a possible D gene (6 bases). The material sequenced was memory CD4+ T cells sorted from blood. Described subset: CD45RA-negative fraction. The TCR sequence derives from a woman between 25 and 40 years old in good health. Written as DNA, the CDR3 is TGTGCCAGCAGCCCCCCTGGGGGGAAGTCCTACAATGAGCAGTTCTTC. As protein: CASSPPGGKSYNEQFF.